These T cell receptor beta chains were read from a single sample in a study of CD8 T cells in ankylosing spondylitis. TCRdb fed the 5' RACE reads into MiXCR, producing one record per CDR3 protein. The data contain 150,000 to 200,000 distinct CDR3 sequences, roughly 11% of them singletons. Sequencing was carried out using blood, either unsorted or a sorted T cell fraction (not recorded which). The receptors were sampled from a male donor with ankylosing spondylitis or in good health (not recorded which). The CDR3 runs from the conserved cysteine through the conserved F or W. Each record gives: clone size, V gene, CDR3 length, J gene, CDR3 protein. The listing skips clone size in some rows; elsewhere it reads once, few, many or a size class.

>many|TRBV12-3/TRBV12-4|14|TRBJ2-2
CASILSGGTGELFF
>NA|TRBV4-2|19|TRBJ2-1
CASSQDRIAGEMHYNEQFF
>few|TRBV5-6|18|TRBJ2-2
CASSAVSAGGPLTGELFF
>NA|TRBV7-9|15|TRBJ2-3
CASSLGQGYTDTQYF
>many|TRBV20-1|13|TRBJ2-1
CSATASRGAEQFF
>many|TRBV6-1|16|TRBJ1-5
CATHNQGAYSNQPQHF
>NA|TRBV20-1|12|TRBJ2-7
CSARRGVSEQYF
>many|TRBV9|16|TRBJ1-3
CASSGVSGGTGNTIYF
>NA|TRBV30|15|TRBJ2-5
CAWNRNRGSQETQYF
>many|TRBV4-3|14|TRBJ2-7
CASSPGIDGDEQYF
>few|TRBV6-2/TRBV6-3|15|TRBJ2-3
CASSYSMTPSDTQYF
>NA|TRBV7-8|14|TRBJ2-1
CASSLTSFDNEQFF
>many|TRBV5-1|16|TRBJ2-5
CASSVLSLAGEETQYF
>NA|TRBV6-5|15|TRBJ2-6
CASSYSSSGANVLTF
>many|TRBV29-1|13|TRBJ1-1
CSALRGFDTEAFF
>NA|TRBV5-1|14|TRBJ1-4
CASSLNTETEKLFF
>few|TRBV7-9|13|TRBJ1-4
CASRPTDGEKLFF